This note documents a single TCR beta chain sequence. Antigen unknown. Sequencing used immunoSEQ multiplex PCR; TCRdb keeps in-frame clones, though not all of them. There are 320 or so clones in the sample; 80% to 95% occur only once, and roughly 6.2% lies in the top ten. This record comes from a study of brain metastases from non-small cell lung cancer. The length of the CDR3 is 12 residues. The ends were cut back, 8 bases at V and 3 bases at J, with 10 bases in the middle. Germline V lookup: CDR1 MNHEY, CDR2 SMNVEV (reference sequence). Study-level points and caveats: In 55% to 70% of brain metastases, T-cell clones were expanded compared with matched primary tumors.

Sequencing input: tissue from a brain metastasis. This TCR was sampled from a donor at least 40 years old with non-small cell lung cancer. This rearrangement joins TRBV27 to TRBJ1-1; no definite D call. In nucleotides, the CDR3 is TGTGCCAGCTCGGGTGGATACACTGAAGCTTTCTTT. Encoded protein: CASSGGYTEAFF.